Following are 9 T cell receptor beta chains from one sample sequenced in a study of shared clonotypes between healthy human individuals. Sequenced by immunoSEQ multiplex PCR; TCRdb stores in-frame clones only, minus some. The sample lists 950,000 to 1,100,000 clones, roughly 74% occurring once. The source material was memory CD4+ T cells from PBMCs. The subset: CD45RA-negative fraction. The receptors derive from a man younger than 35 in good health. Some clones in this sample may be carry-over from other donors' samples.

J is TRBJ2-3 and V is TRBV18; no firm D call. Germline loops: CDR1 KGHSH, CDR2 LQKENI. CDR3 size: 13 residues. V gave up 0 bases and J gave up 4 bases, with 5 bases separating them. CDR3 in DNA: TGTGCCAGCTCACCACCTCGGCCAGATACGCAGTATTTT. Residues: CASSPPRPDTQYF.

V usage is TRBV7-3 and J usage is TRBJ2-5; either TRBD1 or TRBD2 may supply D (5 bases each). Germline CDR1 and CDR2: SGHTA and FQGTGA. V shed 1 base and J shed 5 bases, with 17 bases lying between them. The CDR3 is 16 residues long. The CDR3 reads CASSLKGTRHGETQYF. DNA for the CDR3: TGTGCCAGCAGCTTAAAAGGGACCAGACACGGGGAGACCCAGTACTTC.

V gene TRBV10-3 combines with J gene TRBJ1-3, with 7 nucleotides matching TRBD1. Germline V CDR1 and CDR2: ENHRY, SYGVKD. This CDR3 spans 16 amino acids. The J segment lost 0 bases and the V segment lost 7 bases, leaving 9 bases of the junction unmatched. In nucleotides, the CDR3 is TGTGCCATCACCGCGGAGGGGGCCAACTCTGGAAACACCATATATTTT. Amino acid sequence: CAITAEGANSGNTIYF.

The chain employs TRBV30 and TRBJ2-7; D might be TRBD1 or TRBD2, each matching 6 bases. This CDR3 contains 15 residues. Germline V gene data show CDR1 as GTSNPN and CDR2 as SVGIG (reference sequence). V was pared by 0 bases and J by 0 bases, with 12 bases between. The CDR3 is CAWSVTPGASYEQYF. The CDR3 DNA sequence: TGTGCCTGGAGTGTAACCCCGGGGGCCTCCTACGAGCAGTACTTC. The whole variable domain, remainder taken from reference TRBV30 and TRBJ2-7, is SQTIHQWPATLVQPVGSPLSLECTVEGTSNPNLYWYRQAAGRGLQLLFYSVGIGQISSEVPQNLSASRPQDRQFILSSKKLLLSDSGFYLCAWSVTPGASYEQYFGPGTRLTVT.

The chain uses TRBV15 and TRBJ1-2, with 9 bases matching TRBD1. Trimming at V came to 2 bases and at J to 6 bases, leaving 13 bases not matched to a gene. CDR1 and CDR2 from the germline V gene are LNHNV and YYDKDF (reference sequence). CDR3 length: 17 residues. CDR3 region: CATSRQIYSGTGNGYTF. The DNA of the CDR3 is TGTGCCACCAGCAGACAGATTTACTCCGGGACAGGGAATGGCTACACCTTC. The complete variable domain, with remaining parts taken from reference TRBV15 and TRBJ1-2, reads DAMVIQNPRYQVTQFGKPVTLSCSQTLNHNVMYWYQQKSSQAPKLLFHYYDKDFNNEADTPDNFQSRRPNTSFCFLDIRSPGLGDTAMYLCATSRQIYSGTGNGYTFGSGTRLTVV.

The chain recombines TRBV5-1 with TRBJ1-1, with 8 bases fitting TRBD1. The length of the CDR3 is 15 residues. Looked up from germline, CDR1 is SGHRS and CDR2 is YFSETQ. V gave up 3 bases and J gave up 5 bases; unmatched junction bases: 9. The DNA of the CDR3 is TGCGCCAGCAGCTCTGGGGTCAGGGGGCGAACTGAAGCTTTCTTT. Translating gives CASSSGVRGRTEAFF. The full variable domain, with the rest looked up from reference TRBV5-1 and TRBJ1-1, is KAGVTQTPRYLIKTRGQQVTLSCSPISGHRSVSWYQQTPGQGLQFLFEYFSETQRNKGNFPGRFSGRQFSNSRSEMNVSTLELGDSALYLCASSSGVRGRTEAFFGQGTRLTVV.

In DNA form, the CDR3 reads TGTGCCAGCAGCCGCAGGGAGTATAAGAATCAGGCGGCCGGAGTGCAGAGAAACACCATATATTTT. Amino acids: CASSRREYKNQAAGVQRNTIYF. This sequence joins TRBV4-2 and TRBJ1-3, with D possibly being TRBD1 (5 bases). Germline V gives CDR1 LGHNA, CDR2 YNFKEQ. The CDR3 length is 22 residues. The V and J ends lost 4 bases and 5 bases respectively, with 36 bases between them.

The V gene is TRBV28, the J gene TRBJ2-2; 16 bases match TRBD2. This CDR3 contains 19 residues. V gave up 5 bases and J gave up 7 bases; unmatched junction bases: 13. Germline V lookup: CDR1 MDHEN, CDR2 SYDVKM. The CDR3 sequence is CASSPQGLAGGQEYGELFF. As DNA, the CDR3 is TGTGCCAGCAGTCCCCAGGGACTAGCGGGAGGGCAGGAGTACGGGGAGCTGTTTTTT. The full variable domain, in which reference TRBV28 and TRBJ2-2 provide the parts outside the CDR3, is DVKVTQSSRYLVKRTGEKVFLECVQDMDHENMFWYRQDPGLGLRLIYFSYDVKMKEKGDIPEGYSVSREKKERFSLILESASTNQTSMYLCASSPQGLAGGQEYGELFFGEGSRLTVL.

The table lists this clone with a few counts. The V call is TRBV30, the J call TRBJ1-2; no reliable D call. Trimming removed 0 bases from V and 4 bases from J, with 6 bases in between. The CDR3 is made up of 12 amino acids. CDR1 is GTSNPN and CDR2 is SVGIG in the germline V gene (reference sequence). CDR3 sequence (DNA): TGTGCCTGGAGTGTTGATATCTATGGCTACACCTTC. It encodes CAWSVDIYGYTF. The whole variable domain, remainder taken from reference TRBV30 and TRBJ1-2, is SQTIHQWPATLVQPVGSPLSLECTVEGTSNPNLYWYRQAAGRGLQLLFYSVGIGQISSEVPQNLSASRPQDRQFILSSKKLLLSDSGFYLCAWSVDIYGYTFGSGTRLTVV.